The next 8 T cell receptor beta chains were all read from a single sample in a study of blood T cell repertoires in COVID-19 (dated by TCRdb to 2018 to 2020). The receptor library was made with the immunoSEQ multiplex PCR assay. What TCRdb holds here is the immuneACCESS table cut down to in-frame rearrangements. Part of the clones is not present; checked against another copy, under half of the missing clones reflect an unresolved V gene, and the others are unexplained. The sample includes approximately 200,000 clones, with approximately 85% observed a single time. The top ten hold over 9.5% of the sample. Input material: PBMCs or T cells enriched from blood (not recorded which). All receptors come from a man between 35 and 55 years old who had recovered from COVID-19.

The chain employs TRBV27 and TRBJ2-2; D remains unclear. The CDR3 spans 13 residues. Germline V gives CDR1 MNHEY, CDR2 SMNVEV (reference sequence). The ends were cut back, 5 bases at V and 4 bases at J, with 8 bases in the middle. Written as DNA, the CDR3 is TGTGCCAGCAGTCCCTACCTCACCGGGGAGCTGTTTTTT. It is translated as CASSPYLTGELFF.

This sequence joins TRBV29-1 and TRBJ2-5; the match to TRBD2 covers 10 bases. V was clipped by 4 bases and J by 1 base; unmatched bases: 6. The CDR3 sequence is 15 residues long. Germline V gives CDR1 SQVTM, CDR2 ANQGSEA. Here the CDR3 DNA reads TGCAGCGTTGCCCCGACTAGCGGGTTCCAAGAGACCCAGTACTTC. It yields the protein CSVAPTSGFQETQYF. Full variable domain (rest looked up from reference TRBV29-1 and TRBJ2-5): SAVISQKPSRDICQRGTSLTIQCQVDSQVTMMFWYRQQPGQSLTLIATANQGSEATYESGFVIDKFPISRPNLTFSTLTVSNMSPEDSSIYLCSVAPTSGFQETQYFGPGTRLLVL.

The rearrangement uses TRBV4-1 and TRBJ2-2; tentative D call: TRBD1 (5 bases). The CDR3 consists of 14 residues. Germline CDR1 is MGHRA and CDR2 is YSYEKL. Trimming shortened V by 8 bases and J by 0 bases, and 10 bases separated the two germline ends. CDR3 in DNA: TGCGCCAGCCGCCGACAGCCGAACACCGGGGAGCTGTTTTTT. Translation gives CASRRQPNTGELFF.

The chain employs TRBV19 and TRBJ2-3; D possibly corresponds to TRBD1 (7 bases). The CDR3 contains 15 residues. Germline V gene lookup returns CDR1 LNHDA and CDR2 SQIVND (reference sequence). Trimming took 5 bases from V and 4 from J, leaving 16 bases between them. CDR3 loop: CASSARGATSDTQYF. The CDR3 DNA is TGTGCCAGTAGTGCCAGGGGGGCTACTTCAGATACGCAGTATTTT.

As DNA, the CDR3 is TGTGCCACCAGCAAGGACATGAACACTGAAGCTTTCTTT. This codes for CATSKDMNTEAFF. The chain recombines TRBV15 with TRBJ1-1; possibly TRBD1 for D (5 bases). Deletions cut 4 bases from V and 0 bases from J, with 6 bases between. CDR1 is LNHNV, CDR2 YYDKDF, per germline (reference sequence). There are 13 residues in the CDR3.

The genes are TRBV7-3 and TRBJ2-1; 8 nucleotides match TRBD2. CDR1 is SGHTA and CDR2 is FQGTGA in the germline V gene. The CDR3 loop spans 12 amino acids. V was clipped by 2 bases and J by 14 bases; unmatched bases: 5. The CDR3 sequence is CASSLEPGGKFF. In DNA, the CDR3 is TGTGCCAGCAGCTTAGAACCGGGAGGGAAGTTCTTC.

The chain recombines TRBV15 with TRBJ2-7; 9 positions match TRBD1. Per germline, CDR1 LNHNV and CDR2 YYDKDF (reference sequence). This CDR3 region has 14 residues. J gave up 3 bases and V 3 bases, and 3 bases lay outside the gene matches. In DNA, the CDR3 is TGTGCCACCAGCAGGGGACAGGGATACTACGAGCAGTACGTC. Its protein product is CATSRGQGYYEQYV.

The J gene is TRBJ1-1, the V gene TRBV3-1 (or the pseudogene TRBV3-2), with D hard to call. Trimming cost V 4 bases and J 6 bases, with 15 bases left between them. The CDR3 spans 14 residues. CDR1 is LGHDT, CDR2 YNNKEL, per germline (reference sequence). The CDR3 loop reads CASSPSGGGPEAFF. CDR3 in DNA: TGTGCCAGCAGCCCCAGTGGAGGTGGGCCTGAAGCTTTCTTT.